This TCR beta chain was recovered during a study of blood T cells in healthy people across ages. The length of the CDR3 is 12 residues. V shed 3 bases and J 9 bases; nucleotides not matched to a gene: 2. CDR1 is SGHAT, CDR2 FQNNGV, per germline. About this clonotype: Its antigen remains unidentified.

Sample-barcoded 5' priming and a J-beta primer mix drove a second PCR of about 6 to 12 cycles. TCRdb passed the 5' RACE reads through MiXCR, listing each CDR3 protein once. The table lists 700,000 to 1,000,000 distinct CDR3 sequences, around two fifths of them singletons, with roughly a fifth in the top ten. Regarding the study as a whole: Greater diversity and more naive CD4+ cells were seen in long-lived donors than in aged donors.

The chain uses TRBV11-2 and TRBJ2-1; TRBD1 matches 7 bases. The TCR sequence derives from a man between 60 and 75 years old in good health. The source material was blood. CDR3 nucleotide sequence: TGTGCCAGCAGCTTGACAGGGTTTGAGCAGTTCTTC. Its protein product is CASSLTGFEQFF.